This passage covers 14 T cell receptor beta chains from one sample sequenced in a study of T cells in tuberculosis. This table comes from immunoSEQ multiplex PCR, and its TCRdb copy is limited to in-frame clones, with some not included. The sample has 61,000 or so clones; about 86% are singletons. Cells were sorted from thawed PBMC rested overnight and stained with GMM-loaded CD1B tetramer, viability dye and anti-CD3. CD1B tetramers were loaded with Rhodococcus equi-derived C32 glucose monomycolate. The sequenced material came from CD1b-GMM tetramer-negative cells sorted from PBMCs. The receptors were sampled from an adult woman with latent tuberculosis.

The chain carries TRBV11-2 and TRBJ2-1, with 11 bases identical to TRBD2. The CDR3 totals 16 residues. Germline-derived CDR1 and CDR2 are SGHAT and FQNNGV. Trimming removed 4 bases from V and 3 bases from J; junction bases left unmatched: 5. The CDR3 protein is CASSSPTSGVYNEQFF. CDR3 bases: TGTGCCAGCAGCTCTCCGACTAGCGGGGTCTACAATGAGCAGTTCTTC.

This chain connects TRBV18 to TRBJ1-5; a possible D gene is TRBD1 (5 bases). CDR3 size: 15 residues. CDR1 is KGHSH and CDR2 is LQKENI in the germline V gene. With 3 bases removed from V and 2 bases from J, the gap between germline ends came to 11 bases. CDR3 sequence reads: CASSPSSRGNQPQHF. DNA of the CDR3: TGTGCCAGCTCACCGTCTTCCAGGGGCAATCAGCCCCAGCATTTT. The variable domain in full, with the rest retrieved from reference TRBV18 and TRBJ1-5, is NAGVMQNPRHLVRRRGQEARLRCSPMKGHSHVYWYRQLPEEGLKFMVYLQKENIIDESGMPKERFSAEFPKEGPSILRIQQVVRGDSAAYFCASSPSSRGNQPQHFGDGTRLSIL.

The rearrangement uses TRBV5-1 and TRBJ2-1, with D possibly TRBD2 on 5 matching bases. The V gene's germline CDR1 is SGHRS and CDR2 YFSETQ. The CDR3 contains 14 residues. Trimming pared 0 bases from V and 6 bases from J, leaving 10 bases between. DNA for the CDR3: TGCGCCAGCAGCTTGGTCGGGGAGTCCAATGAGCAGTTCTTC. Translating it yields CASSLVGESNEQFF.

This clone was detected once. The chain has TRBV5-1 and TRBJ2-3, with D unresolved. Looked up from germline, CDR1 is SGHRS and CDR2 is YFSETQ. The germline V and J ends were trimmed by 4 bases and 0 bases, with 9 bases remaining between them. The CDR3 sequence is 14 residues long. This CDR3 is CASSRLDSTDTQYF. CDR3 nucleotides: TGCGCCAGCAGCCGACTTGACAGCACAGATACGCAGTATTTT. The whole variable domain, filled in from reference TRBV5-1 and TRBJ2-3, reads KAGVTQTPRYLIKTRGQQVTLSCSPISGHRSVSWYQQTPGQGLQFLFEYFSETQRNKGNFPGRFSGRQFSNSRSEMNVSTLELGDSALYLCASSRLDSTDTQYFGPGTRLTVL.

The rearrangement uses TRBV2 and TRBJ1-2; perhaps TRBD1 as D (6 bases). The CDR3 sequence is 16 residues long. Germline V CDR1 and CDR2: SNHLY, FYNNEI. Trimming left V 3 bases short and J 8 bases short, with 22 bases between. The CDR3 DNA is TGTGCCAGCAGTGAGATGGAGCAGGGGTTGAGTAAGGGCTACACCTTC. Its translation: CASSEMEQGLSKGYTF.

V gene TRBV5-1 combines with J gene TRBJ2-5; 11 bases match TRBD2. Germline V lookup: CDR1 SGHRS, CDR2 YFSETQ. This CDR3 comprises 17 residues. Trimming took 0 bases from V and 5 from J; bases not matched to a gene: 9. The CDR3 loop is CASSLGLAGGPGETQYF. CDR3 nucleotide sequence: TGCGCCAGCAGCTTGGGGCTAGCGGGAGGCCCTGGGGAGACCCAGTACTTC. The complete variable domain, with remaining parts taken from reference TRBV5-1 and TRBJ2-5, reads KAGVTQTPRYLIKTRGQQVTLSCSPISGHRSVSWYQQTPGQGLQFLFEYFSETQRNKGNFPGRFSGRQFSNSRSEMNVSTLELGDSALYLCASSLGLAGGPGETQYFGPGTRLLVL.

The chain combines TRBV28 with TRBJ2-3, with TRBD2 matching over 10 bases. The CDR3 runs to 15 residues. CDR1 MDHEN and CDR2 SYDVKM come from the germline V gene. J lost 3 bases, V lost 6 bases, and 6 bases had no gene match. Here the CDR3 reads CASRGAGGPTDTQYF. The CDR3 coding sequence is TGTGCCAGCAGGGGAGCGGGAGGGCCAACAGATACGCAGTATTTT.

This CDR3 reads CASSQTSGYLGTQYF. The CDR3 bases are TGTGCCAGCAGCCAGACTAGCGGGTATTTGGGGACCCAGTACTTC. V usage is TRBV14 and J usage is TRBJ2-5, with 10 bases fitting TRBD2. The CDR3 is made up of 15 amino acids. V lost 3 bases to trimming and J lost 7 bases; unmatched junction nucleotides: 8. Per germline, CDR1 SGHDN and CDR2 FVKESK.

The chain uses TRBV2 and TRBJ2-3; 8 bases fit TRBD2. V lost 3 bases, J lost 3 bases, and 2 bases stayed unmatched. Germline values: CDR1 SNHLY, CDR2 FYNNEI. This CDR3 contains 14 residues. CDR3 region: CASSETGGTDTQYF. In DNA, the CDR3 is TGTGCCAGCAGTGAGACGGGAGGGACAGATACGCAGTATTTT.

The chain recombines TRBV6-1 with TRBJ1-2; 10 bases align to TRBD1. This CDR3 region has 15 residues. CDR1 and CDR2 (germline): MNHNS, SASEGT. Trimming took 8 bases from V and 3 from J; bases not matched to a gene: 9. In nucleotides, the CDR3 is TGTGCCAGCCGGGACAGGGGCGGCGCTGACTATGGCTACACCTTC. The encoded protein is CASRDRGGADYGYTF.

The chain employs TRBV6-1 and TRBJ1-1, with no clear D. Germline CDR1 reads MNHNS; CDR2 reads SASEGT. This CDR3 is built from 14 residues. Trimming took off 0 bases at V and 1 base at J, with 6 bases between the two ends. CDR3 loop: CASSEAMANTEAFF. CDR3 DNA sequence: TGTGCCAGCAGTGAAGCGATGGCGAACACTGAAGCTTTCTTT.

This clone was detected once. J is TRBJ2-7 and V is TRBV27; 9 bases map to TRBD1. V lost 5 bases and J lost 3; bases outside the gene matches: 5. The CDR3 covers 14 residues. Per germline, CDR1 MNHEY and CDR2 SMNVEV (reference sequence). The CDR3: CASSPTGGVYEQYF. The CDR3 DNA sequence: TGTGCCAGCAGTCCAACAGGGGGCGTCTACGAGCAGTACTTC.

This rearrangement joins TRBV4-1 to TRBJ1-1; no clear D. CDR3 length: 13 amino acids. Germline loops: CDR1 MGHRA, CDR2 YSYEKL. V was trimmed by 9 bases and J by 5 bases, leaving 16 bases between them. The CDR3 bases are TGCGCCAGTTACTCCGCCCGTTCGACTGAAGCTTTCTTT. It is translated as CASYSARSTEAFF.

This rearrangement joins TRBV28 to TRBJ2-7, with D unresolved. The germline V gene encodes CDR1 MDHEN and CDR2 SYDVKM. The CDR3 extends over 12 amino acids. Trimming cost V 4 bases and J 3 bases, with 7 bases left between them. As DNA, the CDR3 is TGTGCCAGCAGTTGGTCTATCTACGAGCAGTACTTC. This sequence encodes CASSWSIYEQYF.